The 16 T cell receptor beta chains in this list originate from one sample, sequenced in a study of T-cell memory formation after mild COVID-19 (dated by TCRdb to the early 2020s). The library was generated by 5' RACE. The sequencer was an Illumina NovaSeq 6000. The raw public data were reprocessed by TCRdb itself: fastp quality trimming at Q25, MiXCR clonotype calling, in-frame beta chains only. Each CDR3 protein gets just one entry, which takes the most common genes and DNA from the rows behind it. Here the sample has hundreds of thousands of distinct CDR3 sequences; 20% to 25% occur a single time. The ten largest clonotypes hold around 7.7% of the sample. The source material was PBMCs or a T cell subset sorted from them (not recorded which). These receptors were collected from an adult woman who had mild COVID-19 (a few samples of this study predate the infection). The sample titles of this study are shuffled in the database, so cell type and time point are left out; the donor was told from shared clones.

This clonotype appeared a few times. The chain uses TRBV15 and TRBJ2-1; the match to TRBD1 covers 8 bases. The germline CDR1 and CDR2 sequences are LNHNV and YYDKDF (reference sequence). The junction had 7 bases not matched to a gene; V was cut back by 5 bases and J by 4 bases. This CDR3 is built from 15 residues. Here the CDR3 reads CATSSPGTGYNEQFF. Here the CDR3 DNA reads TGTGCCACCAGCTCTCCCGGGACAGGATACAATGAGCAGTTCTTC. Supplemented by reference TRBV15 and TRBJ2-1, the full variable domain reads DAMVIQNPRYQVTQFGKPVTLSCSQTLNHNVMYWYQQKSSQAPKLLFHYYDKDFNNEADTPDNFQSRRPNTSFCFLDIRSPGLGDTAMYLCATSSPGTGYNEQFFGPGTRLTVL.

The rearrangement links TRBV6-5 to TRBJ1-1; 7 nucleotides agree with TRBD1. Trimming cost V 5 bases and J 1 base; bases outside gene matches: 4. The CDR3 totals 14 residues. Germline loops: CDR1 MNHEY, CDR2 SVGAGI. CDR3 sequence: CASSNTGENTEAFF. As DNA, the CDR3 is TGTGCCAGCAGTAATACAGGGGAGAACACTGAAGCTTTCTTT.

There are a few counts of this clonotype. The chain combines TRBV20-1 with TRBJ1-1, with D possibly matching TRBD1 (6 bases). Germline V lookup: CDR1 DFQATT, CDR2 SNEGSKA (reference sequence). The length of the CDR3 is 12 residues. With 6 bases removed from V and 1 base from J, the gap between germline ends came to 9 bases. CDR3 sequence reads: CSAVQGNTEAFF. For the CDR3, the DNA is TGCAGTGCAGTACAGGGGAACACTGAAGCTTTCTTT.

This clonotype was seen only once. This chain links TRBV4-2 with TRBJ2-3; 14 bases agree with TRBD2. Germline CDR1 reads LGHNA; CDR2 reads YNFKEQ. This CDR3 has 18 amino acids. With V trimmed by 0 bases and J by 10 bases, 12 bases remained unmatched. The CDR3 is CASSQELSGTSGSPPQYF. CDR3 DNA: TGTGCCAGCAGCCAAGAATTATCGGGGACTAGCGGGAGTCCTCCGCAGTATTTT.

The V gene is TRBV11-2, the J gene TRBJ2-3; 9 bases fit TRBD1. Germline V CDR1 and CDR2: SGHAT, FQNNGV. CDR3 length equals 18 residues. V was pared by 3 bases and J by 0 bases, with 10 bases of the junction left unmatched. CDR3 residues: CASSLGQGKWSSTDTQYF. The CDR3 region has the DNA TGTGCCAGCAGCTTGGGACAGGGAAAATGGTCTAGCACAGATACGCAGTATTTT.

V and J are TRBV5-8 and TRBJ2-1; D possibly uses TRBD1 or TRBD2 (5 bases each). CDR1 SGHTS and CDR2 YDEGEE come from the germline V gene. This CDR3 has 13 residues. V gave up 7 bases and J gave up 7 bases, with 15 bases separating them. The CDR3 sequence: CASAGTRANEQFF. The CDR3, as DNA: TGTGCCAGCGCCGGGACGAGAGCAAATGAGCAGTTCTTC.

The chain links TRBV18 to TRBJ2-1, with 8 bases lining up with TRBD1. Per germline, CDR1 KGHSH and CDR2 LQKENI. The length of the CDR3 is 16 residues. After removal of 4 bases from V and 10 bases from J, the junction contained 15 bases not matched to a gene. The CDR3 protein is CASSLDRGGTSGEQFF. In DNA form, the CDR3 reads TGTGCCAGCTCACTAGACAGGGGCGGCACATCAGGAGAGCAGTTCTTC.

This chain joins TRBV7-9 and TRBJ1-1, with D unclear. V was trimmed by 6 bases and J by 7 bases, leaving 12 bases between them. The CDR3 extends over 12 amino acids. The V gene's germline CDR1 is SEHNR and CDR2 FQNEAQ (reference sequence). The CDR3 region is CASRPDRGEAFF. Written as DNA, the CDR3 is TGTGCCAGCAGGCCTGACCGAGGTGAAGCTTTCTTT.

The chain joins TRBV24-1 to TRBJ2-1; TRBD2 matches at 9 bases. This CDR3 contains 16 residues. Trimming removed 0 bases from V and 5 bases from J; junction bases left unmatched: 4. Germline V gene data show CDR1 as KGHDR and CDR2 as SFDVKD. The CDR3 protein is CATSDLPTSGNNEQFF. CDR3 bases: TGTGCCACCAGTGATTTGCCGACTAGCGGAAACAATGAGCAGTTCTTC.

The V call is TRBV4-1, the J call TRBJ1-2, with 9 bases identical to TRBD1. The CDR3 covers 15 residues. J was trimmed by 3 bases and V by 2 bases; bases with no gene match: 4. In germline, CDR1 is MGHRA, CDR2 YSYEKL. CDR3 bases: TGCGCCAGCAGCCAACCTACAGGGGGCGACTATGGCTACACCTTC. Amino acids: CASSQPTGGDYGYTF.

This clonotype has just a few counts. The chain carries TRBV12-3 or TRBV12-4 and TRBJ1-5; weak D call: TRBD1 (5 bases). The V and J ends lost 7 bases and 0 bases respectively, with 13 bases between them. CDR3 size: 15 residues. CDR3 protein: CASTEGRISNQPQHF. The CDR3 bases are TGTGCCAGCACCGAGGGACGGATTAGCAATCAGCCCCAGCATTTT.

This clonotype was seen a handful of times. This rearrangement joins TRBV21-1 to TRBJ2-3; the listed D gene, TRBD1, was not tested against the DNA. TRBV21-1 is classified as a pseudogene. The CDR3 totals 17 residues. The CDR3 loop reads CASSKDDRQGMKDTQYF. The CDR3 DNA follows: TGTGCCAGCAGCAAAGACGACCGACAGGGAATGAAAGATACGCAGTATTTT.

This clonotype occurred a few times. The V gene is TRBV7-9, the J gene TRBJ2-7; D is undetermined. With 5 bases removed from V and 6 bases from J, the gap between germline ends came to 11 bases. The CDR3 consists of 12 residues. Germline-derived CDR1 and CDR2 are SEHNR and FQNEAQ (reference sequence). The CDR3 here is CASSQVVSEQYF. CDR3 nucleotides: TGTGCCAGCAGCCAGGTCGTAAGCGAGCAGTACTTC.

There are a few counts of this clonotype. This sequence joins TRBV20-1 and TRBJ2-5; TRBD1 aligns across 8 bases. V trimming: 1 base; J trimming: 2 bases; junction bases outside the gene matches: 3. CDR3 length: 14 residues. CDR1 is DFQATT and CDR2 is SNEGSKA in the germline V gene (reference sequence). This CDR3 is CSARVGTGQETQYF. CDR3 coding DNA: TGCAGTGCTAGAGTCGGGACAGGACAAGAGACCCAGTACTTC.

At least ten counts were recorded for this clonotype. The chain carries TRBV5-1 and TRBJ2-1; D is perhaps TRBD2 (6 bases). The CDR3 contains 15 residues. Trimming took off 3 bases at V and 6 bases at J, with 16 bases between the two ends. The germline V gene encodes CDR1 SGHRS and CDR2 YFSETQ. The CDR3 sequence: CASSSAGGTGNEQFF. The CDR3 coding sequence is TGCGCCAGCAGCTCGGCCGGGGGTACGGGCAATGAGCAGTTCTTC.

V gene TRBV29-1 combines with J gene TRBJ1-1; possibly TRBD1 for D (6 bases). From germline, CDR1 is SQVTM and CDR2 ANQGSEA. The CDR3 covers 12 residues. The ends were cut back, 5 bases at V and 7 bases at J, with 14 bases in the middle. CDR3 region: CSVLGGYDEAFF. CDR3 sequence (DNA): TGCAGCGTTTTAGGGGGTTATGATGAAGCTTTCTTT.